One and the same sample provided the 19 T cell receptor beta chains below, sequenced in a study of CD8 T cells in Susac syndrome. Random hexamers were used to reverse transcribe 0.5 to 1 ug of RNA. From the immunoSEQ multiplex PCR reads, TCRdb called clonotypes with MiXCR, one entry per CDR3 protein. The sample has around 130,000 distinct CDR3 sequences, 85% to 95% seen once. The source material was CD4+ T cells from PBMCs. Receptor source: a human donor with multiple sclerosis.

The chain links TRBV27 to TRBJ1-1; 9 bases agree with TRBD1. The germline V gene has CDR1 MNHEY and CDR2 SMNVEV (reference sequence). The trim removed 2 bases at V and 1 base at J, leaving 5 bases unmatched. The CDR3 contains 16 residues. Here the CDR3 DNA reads TGTGCCAGCAGTTTACAGGGACAGGGAGGGAACACTGAAGCTTTCTTT. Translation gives CASSLQGQGGNTEAFF.

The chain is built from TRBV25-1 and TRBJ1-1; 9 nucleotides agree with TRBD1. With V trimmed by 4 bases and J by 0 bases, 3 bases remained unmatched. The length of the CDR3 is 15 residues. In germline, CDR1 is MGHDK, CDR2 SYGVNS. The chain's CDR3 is CASSAGQGMNTEAFF. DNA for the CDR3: TGTGCCAGCAGTGCCGGACAGGGGATGAACACTGAAGCTTTCTTT.

The DNA of the CDR3 is TGTGCCAGCAGAACCGGGACAGGGGGCGTTTGGTCATCTGAAGCTTTCTTT. Translated: CASRTGTGGVWSSEAFF. The chain employs TRBV6-2 or TRBV6-3 and TRBJ1-1; 12 bases are a match to TRBD1. The length of the CDR3 is 17 residues. Trimming at V came to 6 bases and at J to 6 bases, leaving 14 bases not matched to a gene. From germline, CDR1 is MNHEY and CDR2 SVGEGT.

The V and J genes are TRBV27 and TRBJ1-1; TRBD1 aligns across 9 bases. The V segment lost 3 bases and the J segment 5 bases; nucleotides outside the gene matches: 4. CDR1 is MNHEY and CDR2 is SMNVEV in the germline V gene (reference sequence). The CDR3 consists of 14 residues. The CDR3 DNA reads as TGTGCCAGCAGTTTTCAGGACAGGGGTACTGAAGCTTTCTTT. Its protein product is CASSFQDRGTEAFF.

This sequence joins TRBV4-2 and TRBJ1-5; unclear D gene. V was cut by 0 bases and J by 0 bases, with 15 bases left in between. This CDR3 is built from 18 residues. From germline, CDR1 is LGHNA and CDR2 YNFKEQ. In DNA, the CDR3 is TGTGCCAGCAGCCAAGAATTGATGGCAACCTATAGCAATCAGCCCCAGCATTTT. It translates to CASSQELMATYSNQPQHF.

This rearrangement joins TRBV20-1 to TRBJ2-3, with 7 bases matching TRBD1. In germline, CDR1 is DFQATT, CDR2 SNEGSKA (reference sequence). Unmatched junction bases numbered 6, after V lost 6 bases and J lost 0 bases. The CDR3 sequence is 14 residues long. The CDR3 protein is CSALRGRSTDTQYF. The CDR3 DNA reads TGCAGTGCCCTTAGGGGGCGCAGCACAGATACGCAGTATTTT.

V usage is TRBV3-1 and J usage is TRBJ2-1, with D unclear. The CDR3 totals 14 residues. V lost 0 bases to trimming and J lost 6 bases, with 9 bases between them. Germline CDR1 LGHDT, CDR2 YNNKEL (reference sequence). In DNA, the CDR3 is TGTGCCAGCAGCCAAGAAGGTTGGCGCAATGAGCAGTTCTTC. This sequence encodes CASSQEGWRNEQFF.

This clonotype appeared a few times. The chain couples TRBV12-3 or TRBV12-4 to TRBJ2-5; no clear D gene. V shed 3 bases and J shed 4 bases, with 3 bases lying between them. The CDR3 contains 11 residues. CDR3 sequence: CASSFSETQYF. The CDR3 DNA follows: TGTGCCAGCAGTTTTTCAGAGACCCAGTACTTC.

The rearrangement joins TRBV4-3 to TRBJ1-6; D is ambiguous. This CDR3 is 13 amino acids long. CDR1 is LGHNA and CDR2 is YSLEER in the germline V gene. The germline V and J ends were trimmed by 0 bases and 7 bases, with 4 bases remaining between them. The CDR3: CASSQEGNSPLHF. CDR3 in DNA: TGCGCCAGCAGCCAAGAGGGGAATTCACCCCTCCACTTT.

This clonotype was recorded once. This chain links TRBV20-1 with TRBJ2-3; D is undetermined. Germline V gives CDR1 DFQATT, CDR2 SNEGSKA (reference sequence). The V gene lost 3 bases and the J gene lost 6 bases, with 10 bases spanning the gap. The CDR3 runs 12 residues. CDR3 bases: TGCAGTGCTAGGCCGAAGAGGGATACGCAGTATTTT. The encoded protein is CSARPKRDTQYF.

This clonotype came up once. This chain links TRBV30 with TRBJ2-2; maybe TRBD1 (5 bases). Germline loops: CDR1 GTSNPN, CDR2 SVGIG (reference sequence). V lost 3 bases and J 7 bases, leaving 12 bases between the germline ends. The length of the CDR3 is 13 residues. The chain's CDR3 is CAWSLRVDGELFF. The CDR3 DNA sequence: TGTGCCTGGAGCCTCAGGGTTGACGGGGAGCTGTTTTTT.

The CDR3 sequence: CATSDRKGRGETQYF. The CDR3 region has the DNA TGTGCCACCAGTGACCGAAAGGGGAGGGGAGAGACCCAGTACTTC. The gene calls are TRBV24-1 and TRBJ2-5, with 7 bases aligning to TRBD2. The CDR3 runs to 15 residues. V dropped 4 bases and J dropped 4; count of bases not matched to a gene: 8. Germline V gene lookup returns CDR1 KGHDR and CDR2 SFDVKD.

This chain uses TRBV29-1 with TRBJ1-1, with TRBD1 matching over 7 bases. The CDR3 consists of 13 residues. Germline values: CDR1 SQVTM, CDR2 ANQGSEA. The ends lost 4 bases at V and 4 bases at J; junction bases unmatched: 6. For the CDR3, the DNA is TGCAGCGTTGGGCAGGGGGTCGGCACTGAAGCTTTCTTT. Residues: CSVGQGVGTEAFF.

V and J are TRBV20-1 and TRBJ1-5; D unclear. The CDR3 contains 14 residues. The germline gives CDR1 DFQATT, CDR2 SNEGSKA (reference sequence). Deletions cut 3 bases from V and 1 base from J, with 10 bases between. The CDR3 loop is CSASGIGSNQPQHF. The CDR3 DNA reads TGCAGTGCTAGCGGGATCGGAAGCAATCAGCCCCAGCATTTT.

The CDR3 DNA is TGTGCCAGCAGCGTAGAGGGTTCCTCTGGAAACACCATATATTTT. Residues: CASSVEGSSGNTIYF. The chain recombines TRBV9 with TRBJ1-3; D is unclear. Germline CDR1 reads SGDLS; CDR2 reads YYNGEE. CDR3 length: 15 residues. V lost 0 bases and J 0 bases, leaving 7 bases between the germline ends.

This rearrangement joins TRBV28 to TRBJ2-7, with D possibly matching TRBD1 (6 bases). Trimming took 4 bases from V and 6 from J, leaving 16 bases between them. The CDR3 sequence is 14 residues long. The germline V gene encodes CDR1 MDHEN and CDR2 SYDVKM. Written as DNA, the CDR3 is TGTGCCAGCAGTTCGACAGGTACTGCCCTCGAGCAGTACTTC. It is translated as CASSSTGTALEQYF.

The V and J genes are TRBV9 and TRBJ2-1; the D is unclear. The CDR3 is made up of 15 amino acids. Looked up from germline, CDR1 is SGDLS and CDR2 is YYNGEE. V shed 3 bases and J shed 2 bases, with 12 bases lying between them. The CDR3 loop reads CASSESGDPYNEQFF. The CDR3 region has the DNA TGTGCCAGCAGCGAGAGTGGGGATCCCTACAATGAGCAGTTCTTC. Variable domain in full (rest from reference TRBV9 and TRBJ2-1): DSGVTQTPKHLITATGQRVTLRCSPRSGDLSVYWYQQSLDQGLQFLIQYYNGEERAKGNILERFSAQQFPDLHSELNLSSLELGDSALYFCASSESGDPYNEQFFGPGTRLTVL.

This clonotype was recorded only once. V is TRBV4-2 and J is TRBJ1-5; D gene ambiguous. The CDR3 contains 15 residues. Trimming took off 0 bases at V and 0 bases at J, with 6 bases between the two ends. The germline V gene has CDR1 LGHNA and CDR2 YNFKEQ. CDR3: CASSQELTSNQPQHF. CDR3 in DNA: TGTGCCAGCAGCCAAGAGTTAACTAGCAATCAGCCCCAGCATTTT.

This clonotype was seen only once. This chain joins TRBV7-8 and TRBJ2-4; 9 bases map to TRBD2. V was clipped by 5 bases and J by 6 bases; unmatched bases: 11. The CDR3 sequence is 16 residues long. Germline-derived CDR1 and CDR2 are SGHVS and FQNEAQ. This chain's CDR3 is CASSPEAGGVRNIQYF. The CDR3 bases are TGTGCCAGCAGCCCTGAGGCGGGGGGGGTAAGAAACATTCAGTACTTC. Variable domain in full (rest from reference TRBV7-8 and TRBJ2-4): GAGVSQSPRYKVAKRGQDVALRCDPISGHVSLFWYQQALGQGPEFLTYFQNEAQLDKSGLPSDRFFAERPEGSVSTLKIQRTQQEDSAVYLCASSPEAGGVRNIQYFGAGTRLSVL.